The table lists the clone carrying this T cell receptor (beta chain) with many counts. Germline V gives CDR1 SNHLY, CDR2 FYNNEI. CDR3 length equals 13 residues. V shed 7 bases, J shed 3 bases, and the junction held 5 bases outside the gene matches. This entry comes from a study of T cells in Graves' hyperthyroidism and ophthalmopathy. RNA transcripts were the template for amplifying TCR beta CDR3 regions. HTBI primers were employed in a first-round RT-PCR of the TCR CDR3. TCRdb recomputed calls from the multiplex PCR reads with MiXCR, one row per CDR3 protein. The table lists fewer than 800,000 distinct CDR3 sequences, approximately 16% of them singletons.

This TCR was recovered from a young man with Graves' hyperthyroidism. The chain combines TRBV2 with TRBJ2-5; 7 nucleotides line up with TRBD1. The specimen sequenced was blood. CDR3 residues: CASMTDREETQYF. CDR3 DNA: TGTGCCAGCATGACAGACAGGGAAGAGACCCAGTACTTC.